This TCR beta chain emerged from a study of blood T cell repertoires in COVID-19. CDR1 and CDR2 (germline): SNHLY, FYNNEI. V lost 10 bases and J lost 7, with 16 bases in between. This CDR3 region has 13 residues. As originally analysed: Reference gene primer amplification in the assay estimated nucleated cell counts. TCRdb's copy holds only in-frame clones and misses some; the assay was immunoSEQ multiplex PCR. That table furnishes V, J and clone size, whereas the DNA furnished D and trimming. The table records 140,000 or so clones, 87% of them present only once. This clone was recorded only once. The chain carries TRBV2 and TRBJ1-4; D possibly corresponds to TRBD1 (5 bases). The sequence derives from a man aged 60 to 69 who had recovered from COVID-19. Sequenced sample: PBMCs or T cells enriched from blood (not recorded which). The CDR3 reads CATQRGSSEKLFF. For the CDR3, the DNA is TGTGCCACTCAGCGGGGCTCCAGTGAAAAACTGTTTTTT.